The next 32 T cell receptor beta chains were all read from a single sample in a study of identical twins. TCRdb processed the 5' RACE reads anew with MiXCR; each CDR3 protein has one entry. This table holds around 570,000 distinct CDR3 sequences, 9.5% to 10% found once. The same sample was also studied in work on yellow fever vaccine responses in identical twins.

Sequenced input: PBMCs. These receptors were taken from a woman aged 18-29 years in good health.

CDR3 in amino acids: CASGPSGMTDTQYF. CDR3 bases: TGTGCCAGCGGACCTAGTGGAATGACAGATACGCAGTATTTT. The chain carries TRBV28 and TRBJ2-3; D gene ambiguous. The germline V gene has CDR1 MDHEN and CDR2 SYDVKM. Trimming left V 8 bases short and J 3 bases short, with 15 bases between. The CDR3 is 14 amino acids.

In its sample, this clonotype was seen a few times. The chain is built from TRBV7-2 and TRBJ2-5; D remains unclear. Germline V lookup: CDR1 SGHTA, CDR2 FQGNSA. The V end lost 4 bases, the J end lost 5 bases, and 14 bases lay between the germline ends. The CDR3 sequence is 14 residues long. Here the CDR3 DNA reads TGTGCCAGCAGCTCCGACCCGGTGGGGGAGACCCAGTACTTC. Amino acids: CASSSDPVGETQYF.

This clonotype was seen only a few times. The rearrangement uses TRBV9 and TRBJ2-1; 16 nucleotides line up with TRBD2. CDR1 SGDLS and CDR2 YYNGEE come from the germline V gene. J gave up 2 bases and V 1 base, and 3 bases lay outside the gene matches. The CDR3 has 18 residues. CDR3 protein: CASSVTGTSGGAYNEQFF. CDR3 DNA sequence: TGTGCCAGCAGCGTAACCGGGACTAGCGGGGGGGCCTACAATGAGCAGTTCTTC.

This clonotype was counted a few times. The chain has TRBV19 and TRBJ2-1; D gene uncertain. Per germline, CDR1 LNHDA and CDR2 SQIVND (reference sequence). The CDR3 covers 13 residues. The V gene lost 1 base and the J gene lost 3 bases, with 4 bases spanning the gap. CDR3 DNA: TGTGCCAGTAGTATAGGTCTCTACAATGAGCAGTTCTTC. Protein product: CASSIGLYNEQFF.

This clonotype has at least ten counts. V and J are TRBV4-2 and TRBJ2-1, with D unresolved. V was clipped by 0 bases and J by 6 bases, with 9 bases between them. CDR3 length equals 14 residues. Per the germline V gene, CDR1 is LGHNA and CDR2 is YNFKEQ. CDR3 sequence (DNA): TGTGCCAGCAGCCAAGATTATGACGCCAATGAGCAGTTCTTC. Its translation is CASSQDYDANEQFF.

The genes are TRBV10-1 and TRBJ2-1; 7 nucleotides align to TRBD2. Germline loops: CDR1 WNHNN, CDR2 SYGVQD (reference sequence). J was trimmed by 4 bases and V by 5 bases; bases with no gene match: 8. The CDR3 totals 15 residues. The CDR3 sequence: CASSNRDYPYNEQFF. The CDR3 DNA follows: TGCGCCAGCAGTAACCGGGACTATCCTTACAATGAGCAGTTCTTC.

This clonotype has a handful of counts. V and J are TRBV18 and TRBJ1-1; tentative D call: TRBD1 (5 bases). The CDR3 is made up of 15 amino acids. The ends were cut back, 1 base at V and 2 bases at J, with 11 bases in the middle. Looked up from germline, CDR1 is KGHSH and CDR2 is LQKENI. CDR3 region: CASSPLGTDNTEAFF. CDR3 nucleotides: TGTGCCAGCTCACCACTGGGGACGGACAACACTGAAGCTTTCTTT.

In its sample, this clonotype was seen many times. V is TRBV12-5 and J is TRBJ2-1; 9 nucleotides align to TRBD2. CDR3 length: 15 amino acids. Trimming took 7 bases from V and 3 from J; bases not matched to a gene: 7. Germline V CDR1 and CDR2: LGHNT, FRNRAP. The CDR3, as DNA: TGTGCTAGTGCCCCAAGCGGGGGGCTCTACAATGAGCAGTTCTTC. Protein sequence: CASAPSGGLYNEQFF. Based on the CDR3 plus reference TRBV12-5 and TRBJ2-1, the full variable domain is DARVTQTPRHKVTEMGQEVTMRCQPILGHNTVFWYRQTMMQGLELLAYFRNRAPLDDSGMPKDRFSAEMPDATLATLKIQPSEPRDSAVYFCASAPSGGLYNEQFFGPGTRLTVL.

This clonotype has just a few counts. The CDR3, as DNA: TGCAGCGTTGAGACAGGGCGTTCCTACGAGCAGTACTTC. This gives the protein CSVETGRSYEQYF. V usage is TRBV29-1 and J usage is TRBJ2-7; 7 bases line up with TRBD1. Germline CDR1 is SQVTM and CDR2 is ANQGSEA. The CDR3 length is 13 residues. The junction had 3 bases not matched to a gene; V was cut back by 3 bases and J by 1 base.

This clonotype was seen only a few times. The chain employs TRBV7-8 and TRBJ1-4, with TRBD1 matching over 7 bases. J gave up 4 bases and V 5 bases, and 10 bases lay outside the gene matches. CDR3 length: 16 amino acids. CDR1 is SGHVS and CDR2 is FQNEAQ in the germline V gene. CDR3 region: CASSPRDSAINEKLFF. CDR3 sequence (DNA): TGTGCCAGCAGCCCACGGGACAGTGCGATTAATGAAAAACTGTTTTTT.

The chain employs TRBV20-1 and TRBJ1-2; the match to TRBD1 covers 8 bases. Trimming at V came to 6 bases and at J to 3 bases, leaving 9 bases not matched to a gene. The CDR3 totals 14 residues. Per germline, CDR1 DFQATT and CDR2 SNEGSKA (reference sequence). In DNA, the CDR3 is TGCAGTGCGCACGGACAGGGAGGCTACTATGGCTACACCTTC. Translation: CSAHGQGGYYGYTF.

This clonotype turned up a few times. The rearrangement uses TRBV29-1 and TRBJ1-2; 9 nucleotides line up with TRBD1. V lost 0 bases and J lost 6; bases outside the gene matches: 5. This CDR3 has 14 residues. Germline V gene data show CDR1 as SQVTM and CDR2 as ANQGSEA. The CDR3 sequence is CSVEDSRTGDGYTF. The CDR3 nucleotides read TGCAGCGTTGAAGATAGCAGGACAGGGGATGGCTACACCTTC.

This clonotype has more than one count but fewer than ten. This chain links TRBV24-1 with TRBJ2-3; TRBD2 is a possible D gene (7 bases). CDR3 length: 13 amino acids. Trimming took 3 bases from V and 12 from J, leaving 15 bases between them. The germline V gene encodes CDR1 KGHDR and CDR2 SFDVKD. The CDR3: CATSDPAGHLQYF. The DNA of the CDR3 is TGTGCCACCAGTGATCCAGCGGGACACCTTCAGTATTTT.

This clonotype was picked up many times. The chain couples TRBV11-2 to TRBJ2-2, with TRBD1 matching 7 bases. The CDR3 covers 15 residues. Trimming took 1 base from V and 1 from J; bases not matched to a gene: 0. Germline CDR1 is SGHAT and CDR2 is FQNNGV. The CDR3 DNA reads as TGTGCCAGCAGCTTAGGGACAGGGAACACCGGGGAGCTGTTTTTT. It yields the protein CASSLGTGNTGELFF. Full variable domain (remainder filled in from reference TRBV11-2 and TRBJ2-2): EAGVAQSPRYKIIEKRQSVAFWCNPISGHATLYWYQQILGQGPKLLIQFQNNGVVDDSQLPKDRFSAERLKGVDSTLKIQPAKLEDSAVYLCASSLGTGNTGELFFGEGSRLTVL.

This clonotype was seen more than once but under ten times. This sequence joins TRBV30 and TRBJ1-6; D gene uncertain. From germline, CDR1 is GTSNPN and CDR2 SVGIG (reference sequence). The CDR3 covers 14 residues. Deletions cut 3 bases from V and 4 bases from J, with 10 bases between. DNA of the CDR3: TGTGCCTGGAGCGCGGACTCTTATAATTCACCCCTCCACTTT. It specifies CAWSADSYNSPLHF. Filled out from reference TRBV30 and TRBJ1-6, the complete variable domain reads SQTIHQWPATLVQPVGSPLSLECTVEGTSNPNLYWYRQAAGRGLQLLFYSVGIGQISSEVPQNLSASRPQDRQFILSSKKLLLSDSGFYLCAWSADSYNSPLHFGNGTRLTVT.

This clonotype has just a few counts. The rearrangement uses TRBV6-2 or TRBV6-3 and TRBJ2-1; TRBD1 or TRBD2 may be the D gene (6 bases each). The CDR3 is 13 amino acids. In germline, CDR1 is MNHEY, CDR2 SVGEGT. The ends were cut back, 7 bases at V and 3 bases at J, with 10 bases in the middle. CDR3 bases: TGTGCCAGCAACAGGGAGGACTACAATGAGCAGTTCTTC. This sequence encodes CASNREDYNEQFF.

The V call is TRBV6-1, the J call TRBJ2-1; D is uncertain. The germline V gene has CDR1 MNHNS and CDR2 SASEGT. CDR3 length: 14 residues. Trimming left V 7 bases short and J 10 bases short, with 20 bases between. The CDR3 nucleotides read TGTGCCAGCACCGGAAGCCCACGAAAACTAGAGCAGTTCTTC. Protein: CASTGSPRKLEQFF.

The chain uses TRBV20-1 and TRBJ2-1, with 7 bases aligning to TRBD2. V lost 5 bases and J lost 3; bases outside the gene matches: 10. Per the germline V gene, CDR1 is DFQATT and CDR2 is SNEGSKA (reference sequence). This CDR3 contains 15 residues. CDR3 amino acids: CSAPGTWEGYNEQFF. CDR3 nucleotides: TGCAGTGCTCCCGGGACTTGGGAGGGCTACAATGAGCAGTTCTTC.

This clonotype showed up just a few times. The chain recombines TRBV20-1 with TRBJ2-1; TRBD2 agrees at 10 bases. The CDR3 loop spans 15 amino acids. With 4 bases clipped from V and 4 bases from J, the junction kept 7 bases outside the gene matches. Per the germline V gene, CDR1 is DFQATT and CDR2 is SNEGSKA (reference sequence). The CDR3 DNA reads as TGCAGTGCTACTTTAGCGGGAGGAATTTACAATGAGCAGTTCTTC. It codes for CSATLAGGIYNEQFF.

The V call is TRBV27, the J call TRBJ1-1; D ambiguous. CDR3 length: 14 residues. Germline V lookup: CDR1 MNHEY, CDR2 SMNVEV (reference sequence). Trimming took 3 bases from V and 0 from J, leaving 8 bases between them. CDR3 in DNA: TGTGCCAGCAGTTTGAAACGGTTGAACACTGAAGCTTTCTTT. It codes for CASSLKRLNTEAFF.

This clonotype was seen many times. The genes are TRBV9 and TRBJ1-2, with D possibly matching TRBD1 (5 bases). CDR3 length: 14 residues. Looked up from germline, CDR1 is SGDLS and CDR2 is YYNGEE. V was trimmed by 5 bases and J by 6 bases, leaving 17 bases between them. The CDR3 reads CASRSFEGEDGYTF. The CDR3 coding sequence is TGTGCCAGCAGGAGTTTTGAAGGGGAGGATGGCTACACCTTC.

This clonotype was detected only a few times. The gene calls are TRBV10-3 and TRBJ2-7; 8 nucleotides agree with TRBD2. CDR3 length: 13 residues. Germline V gene data show CDR1 as ENHRY and CDR2 as SYGVKD. Germline trimming cut 4 bases from V and 3 bases from J; bases unmatched to any gene: 2. CDR3 residues: CAISGLAGYEQYF. The CDR3 nucleotides read TGTGCCATCAGTGGGCTAGCGGGCTACGAGCAGTACTTC.

This clonotype has only a few counts. CDR3 nucleotide sequence: TGTGCCAGCAGTTACCTAGCGGGCATCTCCTACGAGCAGTACTTC. This translates into CASSYLAGISYEQYF. This chain connects TRBV6-5 to TRBJ2-7; 8 positions match TRBD2. Germline-derived CDR1 and CDR2 are MNHEY and SVGAGI. CDR3 length: 15 residues. Trimming took 2 bases from V and 0 from J; bases not matched to a gene: 3.

In its sample, this clonotype was seen many times. V usage is TRBV2 and J usage is TRBJ2-7; 9 bases are a match to TRBD2. CDR1 is SNHLY and CDR2 is FYNNEI in the germline V gene. V shed 6 bases, J shed 6 bases, and the junction held 6 bases outside the gene matches. This CDR3 spans 13 amino acids. The CDR3 nucleotides read TGTGCCAGCAGCCCTAGCGGGGATAGCGAGCAGTACTTC. The encoded protein is CASSPSGDSEQYF. The full variable domain, completed using reference TRBV2 and TRBJ2-7, is EPEVTQTPSHQVTQMGQEVILRCVPISNHLYFYWYRQILGQKVEFLVSFYNNEISEKSEIFDDQFSVERPDGSNFTLKIRSTKLEDSAMYFCASSPSGDSEQYFGPGTRLTVT.

This clonotype was recorded at least ten times. V is TRBV10-3 and J is TRBJ2-2; D possibly corresponds to TRBD1 (6 bases). There are 16 residues in the CDR3. Trimming stripped 0 bases from V and 7 bases from J, with 15 bases between. CDR1 and CDR2 from the germline V gene are ENHRY and SYGVKD. The CDR3: CAISESPGDIGGELFF. The CDR3, as DNA: TGTGCCATCAGTGAGTCGCCAGGGGATATTGGCGGGGAGCTGTTTTTT.

A few counts support this clonotype. The CDR3, as DNA: TGCAGTGCTACCGACAGGGGAGCTGGGGCCAACGTCCTGACTTTC. As protein: CSATDRGAGANVLTF. This chain links TRBV20-1 with TRBJ2-6; 8 bases agree with TRBD1. The CDR3 totals 15 residues. Germline-derived CDR1 and CDR2 are DFQATT and SNEGSKA (reference sequence). After removal of 4 bases from V and 2 bases from J, the junction contained 4 bases not matched to a gene.

This clonotype was observed a few times. This sequence joins TRBV5-1 and TRBJ2-3; 9 bases agree with TRBD1. The CDR3 covers 16 residues. V was clipped by 5 bases and J by 0 bases; unmatched bases: 7. Germline-derived CDR1 and CDR2 are SGHRS and YFSETQ. CDR3 protein: CASSSGQGTSTDTQYF. CDR3 DNA: TGCGCCAGCAGTTCGGGACAGGGAACTAGCACAGATACGCAGTATTTT.

J is TRBJ2-3 and V is TRBV12-3 or TRBV12-4; 10 bases are shared with TRBD2. V gave up 7 bases and J gave up 0 bases; unmatched junction bases: 7. The CDR3 length is 16 residues. The CDR3 reads CASNTGLALSTDTQYF. The CDR3 DNA reads as TGTGCCAGCAACACGGGACTAGCGTTAAGCACAGATACGCAGTATTTT.

This rearrangement joins TRBV6-5 to TRBJ2-7; D is unclear. V was clipped by 6 bases and J by 6 bases, with 12 bases between them. The CDR3 is made up of 12 amino acids. Germline-derived CDR1 and CDR2 are MNHEY and SVGAGI. The CDR3 sequence is CASSPTVGEQYF. The CDR3 nucleotides read TGTGCCAGCAGCCCGACTGTCGGCGAGCAGTACTTC.

This clonotype was counted at least ten times. The CDR3, as DNA: TGCGCCAGCAAGACGGGAGGGCCCGGGGAGACCCAGTACTTC. This gives the protein CASKTGGPGETQYF. The rearrangement joins TRBV5-1 to TRBJ2-5, with 8 bases fitting TRBD2. CDR1 is SGHRS, CDR2 YFSETQ, per germline. J lost 5 bases, V lost 6 bases, and 9 bases had no gene match. This CDR3 comprises 14 residues.

Here the CDR3 reads CSVVAGNQPQHF. The CDR3 nucleotides read TGCAGCGTTGTGGCAGGCAATCAGCCCCAGCATTTT. The chain carries TRBV29-1 and TRBJ1-5, with D unresolved. CDR3 length: 12 amino acids. With 4 bases removed from V and 2 bases from J, the gap between germline ends came to 6 bases. Looked up from germline, CDR1 is SQVTM and CDR2 is ANQGSEA.

The V and J genes are TRBV27 and TRBJ2-3; D is unclear. The CDR3 runs 14 residues. V was pared by 4 bases and J by 0 bases, with 8 bases between. CDR1 and CDR2 from the germline V gene are MNHEY and SMNVEV (reference sequence). This CDR3 reads CASSSSPSTDTQYF. The CDR3 bases are TGTGCCAGCAGTTCATCGCCGAGCACAGATACGCAGTATTTT.